This T cell receptor (beta chain) was profiled in a study of OX40 agonist ivuxolimab in advanced cancers. The wider study: Earlier anti-PD-1, anti-PD-L1 or anti-CTLA-4 therapy was permitted; roughly 37% had received some. Three dose-escalation patients had partial responses: one with hepatocellular carcinoma and two with cutaneous melanoma. General study findings and limits: Expanded peripheral T cells had an undetermined antigen specificity. Partial responders at 0.1-3.0 mg/kg showed near-lowest clonal expansion.

Germline V CDR1 and CDR2: SGHNT, YYREEE (reference sequence). V was clipped by 3 bases and J by 3 bases; unmatched bases: 6. This CDR3 spans 15 amino acids. Comment on this clone: Its antigen is currently unknown.

Method: immunoSEQ multiplex PCR; TCRdb's copy keeps in-frame clones and lacks some. The sample has 65,000 to 85,000 clones; roughly nine tenths are singletons. The sample consisted of CD4+ or CD8+ T cells sorted from blood, taken in a trial of the OX40 agonist ivuxolimab. The TCR comes from an adult with an advanced solid tumor such as melanoma, head and neck, liver or kidney cancer. This chain connects TRBV5-4 to TRBJ2-1; 7 bases line up with TRBD2. CDR3 nucleotides: TGTGCCAGCAGCTCGGGAGGAGCTTTCTACAATGAGCAGTTCTTC. Translating it yields CASSSGGAFYNEQFF.